The 17 T cell receptor beta chains in this list originate from one sample, sequenced in a study of blood T cell repertoires in COVID-19. Sequenced by immunoSEQ multiplex PCR; TCRdb stores in-frame clones only, minus some. The sample lists about 160,000 clones; around 87% were seen once. Source material: PBMCs or T cells enriched from blood (not recorded which). These TCRs come from a woman aged 40 to 50 who had been exposed to COVID-19.

The chain combines TRBV3-1 (or the pseudogene TRBV3-2) with TRBJ2-1, with TRBD2 matching 8 bases. The junction had 18 bases not matched to a gene; V was cut back by 4 bases and J by 7 bases. The CDR3 extends over 18 amino acids. CDR1 is LGHDT and CDR2 is YNNKEL in the germline V gene (reference sequence). CDR3 DNA sequence: TGTGCCAGCAGCCTCTCCTCTTTCGGGGGGGGATTTCGGAATGAGCAGTTCTTC. This gives the protein CASSLSSFGGGFRNEQFF.

The chain couples TRBV27 to TRBJ1-2, with 7 bases matching TRBD1. Germline lookup yields CDR1 MNHEY and CDR2 SMNVEV (reference sequence). J lost 1 base, V lost 2 bases, and 4 bases had no gene match. The CDR3 is 15 residues long. The CDR3 is CASSLGSGGNYGYTF. Here the CDR3 DNA reads TGTGCCAGCAGTTTAGGCTCAGGGGGTAACTATGGCTACACCTTC.

This chain uses TRBV7-2 with TRBJ2-5, with D perhaps TRBD2 (6 bases). Germline V lookup: CDR1 SGHTA, CDR2 FQGNSA. This CDR3 is built from 14 residues. V was clipped by 3 bases and J by 0 bases, with 8 bases between them. The CDR3 sequence: CASSFAGNQETQYF. CDR3 DNA: TGTGCCAGCAGCTTCGCGGGAAACCAAGAGACCCAGTACTTC. Filled out from reference TRBV7-2 and TRBJ2-5, the complete variable domain reads GAGVSQSPSNKVTEKGKDVELRCDPISGHTALYWYRQSLGQGLEFLIYFQGNSAPDKSGLPSDRFSAERTGGSVSTLTIQRTQQEDSAVYLCASSFAGNQETQYFGPGTRLLVL.

The chain recombines TRBV19 with TRBJ2-7; D is undetermined. Germline CDR1 and CDR2: LNHDA and SQIVND (reference sequence). The V and J ends lost 6 bases and 2 bases respectively, with 11 bases between them. The CDR3 sequence is 13 residues long. The CDR3 region is CASSSGLAYEQYF. CDR3 coding DNA: TGTGCCAGTAGCTCGGGTCTAGCCTACGAGCAGTACTTC.

The CDR3 DNA reads as TGCGCCAGCAGCCAAGATAGGGGGACTAGCGGGTCCCAAGAGACCCAGTACTTC. It codes for CASSQDRGTSGSQETQYF. V and J are TRBV4-3 and TRBJ2-5; 12 nucleotides align to TRBD2. Germline trimming cut 0 bases from V and 1 base from J; bases unmatched to any gene: 6. Germline assignment: CDR1 LGHNA and CDR2 YSLEER. The CDR3 consists of 18 residues.

This clone was found once. This chain connects TRBV5-4 to TRBJ1-1; 11 nucleotides align to TRBD1. The CDR3 is 15 amino acids. The germline V gene has CDR1 SGHNT and CDR2 YYREEE (reference sequence). After removal of 4 bases from V and 6 bases from J, the junction contained 8 bases not matched to a gene. The CDR3: CASSAGTGGFAEAFF. For the CDR3, the DNA is TGTGCCAGCAGCGCCGGGACAGGGGGATTCGCTGAAGCTTTCTTT.

V gene TRBV6-6 combines with J gene TRBJ1-1; TRBD1 might be the D (5 bases). From germline, CDR1 is MNHNY and CDR2 SVGAGI (reference sequence). This CDR3 has 15 residues. V lost 5 bases, J lost 1 base, and 14 bases lay in between. The CDR3 coding sequence is TGTGCCAGCAGTCGGTCTAGGGGCCAGAACACTGAAGCTTTCTTT. Amino acid sequence: CASSRSRGQNTEAFF.

V gene TRBV9 combines with J gene TRBJ1-1, with D possibly TRBD1 on 6 matching bases. Trimming took off 3 bases at V and 0 bases at J, with 12 bases between the two ends. The CDR3 extends over 15 amino acids. CDR1 SGDLS and CDR2 YYNGEE come from the germline V gene. The CDR3 nucleotides are TGTGCCAGCAGCGAAACACAGGGTATGAACACTGAAGCTTTCTTT. Translation gives CASSETQGMNTEAFF.

V and J are TRBV5-5 and TRBJ2-3, with 7 bases aligning to TRBD1. This CDR3 spans 14 amino acids. Trimming at V came to 6 bases and at J to 7 bases, leaving 11 bases not matched to a gene. CDR1 and CDR2 (germline): SGHKS, YYEKEE (reference sequence). The CDR3: CASTTAGGRYTQYF. The CDR3 bases are TGTGCCAGCACCACGGCAGGGGGTCGTTATACGCAGTATTTT.

The chain uses TRBV15 and TRBJ2-1; 9 bases agree with TRBD1. V shed 4 bases and J 5 bases; nucleotides not matched to a gene: 3. CDR3 size: 14 residues. From germline, CDR1 is LNHNV and CDR2 YYDKDF (reference sequence). CDR3 sequence: CATSIRTGDNEQFF. CDR3 in DNA: TGTGCCACCAGCATCCGGACAGGGGACAATGAGCAGTTCTTC.

This clone was counted once. The V and J genes are TRBV12-3 or TRBV12-4 and TRBJ2-2; the D gene is possibly TRBD2 (5 bases). V lost 2 bases, J lost 6 bases, and 7 bases lay in between. This CDR3 region has 13 residues. The CDR3: CASSLIGAGELFF. DNA for the CDR3: TGTGCCAGCAGTTTAATCGGGGCCGGGGAGCTGTTTTTT.

The chain uses TRBV5-4 and TRBJ2-7; 10 bases line up with TRBD1. This CDR3 has 15 amino acids. V lost 4 bases and J lost 0; bases outside the gene matches: 4. The V gene's germline CDR1 is SGHNT and CDR2 YYREEE (reference sequence). CDR3 DNA: TGTGCCAGCAGCGACGGACAGGGGGGCTCCTACGAGCAGTACTTC. Translated: CASSDGQGGSYEQYF.

The chain has TRBV5-4 and TRBJ1-1; D is unresolved. This CDR3 is 17 amino acids long. Germline CDR1 is SGHNT and CDR2 is YYREEE (reference sequence). Trimming shortened V by 0 bases and J by 0 bases, and 15 bases separated the two germline ends. The DNA of the CDR3 is TGTGCCAGCAGCTTGGTGCGAAAAACAGACATGAACACTGAAGCTTTCTTT. Its translation: CASSLVRKTDMNTEAFF.

The count of this clone is one. The chain is built from TRBV2 and TRBJ2-3, with D tentatively TRBD2 (6 bases). CDR1 and CDR2 (germline): SNHLY, FYNNEI. The V end lost 8 bases, the J end lost 3 bases, and 15 bases lay between the germline ends. The CDR3 consists of 14 residues. CDR3 sequence reads: CASERGGWTDTQYF. The CDR3, as DNA: TGTGCCAGCGAGCGTGGGGGGTGGACAGATACGCAGTATTTT.

On this clone: Other DNA sequences from this sample encode an identical CDR3 as well. The CDR3 DNA sequence: TGTGCCAGCAGTCTGGGGGGTGGGGAGCAGTTCTTC. It translates to CASSLGGGEQFF. This chain links TRBV12-3 or TRBV12-4 with TRBJ2-1, with D maybe TRBD2 (6 bases). The CDR3 contains 12 residues. The V gene lost 5 bases and the J gene lost 10 bases, with 12 bases spanning the gap.

The J gene is TRBJ1-2, the V gene TRBV6-5; a weak D match, TRBD1 (5 bases). Per the germline V gene, CDR1 is MNHEY and CDR2 is SVGAGI. This CDR3 has 15 amino acids. V lost 7 bases and J 5 bases, leaving 20 bases between the germline ends. The CDR3 reads CASIPQEGLGYGYTF. CDR3 nucleotide sequence: TGTGCCAGCATCCCTCAGGAGGGGTTAGGGTATGGCTACACCTTC.

The genes are TRBV6-1 and TRBJ2-4; 14 bases are shared with TRBD2. The CDR3 is made up of 16 amino acids. V lost 4 bases, J lost 5 bases, and 4 bases stayed unmatched. Germline V gene sequence: CDR1 MNHNS, CDR2 SASEGT. CDR3 nucleotide sequence: TGTGCCAGCAGTGCCGGGACTAGCGGGGGTCAAAACATTCAGTACTTC. Residues: CASSAGTSGGQNIQYF.